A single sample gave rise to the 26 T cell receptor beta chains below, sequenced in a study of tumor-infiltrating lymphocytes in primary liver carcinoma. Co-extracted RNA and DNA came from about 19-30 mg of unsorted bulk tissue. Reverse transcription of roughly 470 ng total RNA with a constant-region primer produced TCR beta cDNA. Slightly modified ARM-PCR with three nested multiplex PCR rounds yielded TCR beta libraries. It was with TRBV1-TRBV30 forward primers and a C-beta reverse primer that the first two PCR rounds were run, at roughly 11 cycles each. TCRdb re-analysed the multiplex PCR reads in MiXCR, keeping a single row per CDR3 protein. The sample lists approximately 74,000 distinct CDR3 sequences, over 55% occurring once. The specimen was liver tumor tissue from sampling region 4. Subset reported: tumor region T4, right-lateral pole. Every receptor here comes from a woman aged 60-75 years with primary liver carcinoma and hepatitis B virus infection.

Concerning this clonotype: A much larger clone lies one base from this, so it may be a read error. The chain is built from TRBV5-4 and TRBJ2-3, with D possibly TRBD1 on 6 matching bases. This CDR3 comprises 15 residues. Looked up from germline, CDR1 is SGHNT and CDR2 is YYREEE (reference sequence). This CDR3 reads CVSSLDSKSTDTQYF. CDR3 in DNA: TGTGTCAGCAGCTTGGACAGTAAATCCACAGATACGCAGTATTTT.

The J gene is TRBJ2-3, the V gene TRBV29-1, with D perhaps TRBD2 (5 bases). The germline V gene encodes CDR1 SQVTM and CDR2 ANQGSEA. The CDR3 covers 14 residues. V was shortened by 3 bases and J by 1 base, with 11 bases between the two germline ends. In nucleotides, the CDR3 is TGCAGCGTTGAGCGGGCGGAGTGCACAGATACGCAGTATTTT. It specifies CSVERAECTDTQYF.

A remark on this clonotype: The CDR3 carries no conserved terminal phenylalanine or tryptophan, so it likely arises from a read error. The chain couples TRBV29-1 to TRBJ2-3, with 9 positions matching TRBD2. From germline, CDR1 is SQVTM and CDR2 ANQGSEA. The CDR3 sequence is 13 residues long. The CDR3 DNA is TGCGGCGCCACTAGCGGGTTGGGGGATACGCAGTATTGT. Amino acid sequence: CGATSGLGDTQYC.

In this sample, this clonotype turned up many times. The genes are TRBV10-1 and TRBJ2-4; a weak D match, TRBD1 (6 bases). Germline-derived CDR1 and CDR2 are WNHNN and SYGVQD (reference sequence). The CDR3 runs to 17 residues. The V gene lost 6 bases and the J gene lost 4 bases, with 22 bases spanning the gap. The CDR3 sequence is CASRRQDPPLLKNIQYF. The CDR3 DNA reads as TGCGCCAGCAGGAGACAGGACCCGCCACTCCTTAAAAACATTCAGTACTTC.

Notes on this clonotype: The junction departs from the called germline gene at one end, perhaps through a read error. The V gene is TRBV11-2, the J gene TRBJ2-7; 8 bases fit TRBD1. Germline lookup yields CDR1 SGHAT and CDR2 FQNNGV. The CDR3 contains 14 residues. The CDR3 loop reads CASNQTGATYEQYF. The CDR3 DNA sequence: TGTGCCAGCAACCAGACAGGGGCCACCTATGAGCAGTACTTC.

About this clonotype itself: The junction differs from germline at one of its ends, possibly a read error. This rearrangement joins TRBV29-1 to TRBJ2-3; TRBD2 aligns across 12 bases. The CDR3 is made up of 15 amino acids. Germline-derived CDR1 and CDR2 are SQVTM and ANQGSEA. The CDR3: CSVATSGSGVDTQYF. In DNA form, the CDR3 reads TGCAGCGTTGCGACTAGCGGGAGTGGGGTAGATACCCAGTATTTT.

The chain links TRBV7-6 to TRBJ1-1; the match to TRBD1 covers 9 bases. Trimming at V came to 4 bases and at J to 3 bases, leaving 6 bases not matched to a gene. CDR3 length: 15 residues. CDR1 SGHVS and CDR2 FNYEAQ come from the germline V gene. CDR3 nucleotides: TGTGCCAGCAGCTCACAGGGGGCGGGGGACACTGAAGCTTTCTTT. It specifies CASSSQGAGDTEAFF.

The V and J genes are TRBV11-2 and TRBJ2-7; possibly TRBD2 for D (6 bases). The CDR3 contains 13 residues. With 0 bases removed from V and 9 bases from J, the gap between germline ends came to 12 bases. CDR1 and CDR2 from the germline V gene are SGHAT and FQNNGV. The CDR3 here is CASSLEGGGGQYF. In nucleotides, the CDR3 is TGTGCCAGCAGCTTAGAGGGAGGAGGAGGGCAGTACTTC.

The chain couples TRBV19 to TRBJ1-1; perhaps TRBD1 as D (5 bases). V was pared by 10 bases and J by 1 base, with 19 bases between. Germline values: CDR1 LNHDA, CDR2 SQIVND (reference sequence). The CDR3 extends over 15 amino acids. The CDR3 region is CATKGRGVGNTEAFF. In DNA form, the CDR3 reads TGTGCCACCAAGGGGCGGGGGGTTGGGAACACTGAAGCTTTCTTT. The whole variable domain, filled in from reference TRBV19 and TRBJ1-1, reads DGGITQSPKYLFRKEGQNVTLSCEQNLNHDAMYWYRQDPGQGLRLIYYSQIVNDFQKGDIAEGYSVSREKKESFPLTVTSAQKNPTAFYLCATKGRGVGNTEAFFGQGTRLTVV.

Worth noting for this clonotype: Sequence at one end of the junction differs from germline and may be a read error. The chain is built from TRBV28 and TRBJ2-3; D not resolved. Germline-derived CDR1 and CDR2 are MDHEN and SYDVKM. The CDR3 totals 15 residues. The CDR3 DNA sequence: TGTGCCAGCAGCCTACCGGGCCGCGGCACAAATACGCAGTATTTT. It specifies CASSLPGRGTNTQYF. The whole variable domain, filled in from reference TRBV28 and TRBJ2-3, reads DVKVTQSSRYLVKRTGEKVFLECVQDMDHENMFWYRQDPGLGLRLIYFSYDVKMKEKGDIPEGYSVSREKKERFSLILESASTNQTSMYLCASSLPGRGTNTQYFGPGTRLTVL.

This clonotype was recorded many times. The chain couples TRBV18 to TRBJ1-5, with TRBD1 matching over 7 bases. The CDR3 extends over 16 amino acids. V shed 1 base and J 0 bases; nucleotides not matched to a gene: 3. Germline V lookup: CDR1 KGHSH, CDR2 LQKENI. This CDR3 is CASSPRQGNSNQPQHF. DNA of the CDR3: TGTGCCAGCTCACCACGACAGGGTAATAGCAATCAGCCCCAGCATTTT.

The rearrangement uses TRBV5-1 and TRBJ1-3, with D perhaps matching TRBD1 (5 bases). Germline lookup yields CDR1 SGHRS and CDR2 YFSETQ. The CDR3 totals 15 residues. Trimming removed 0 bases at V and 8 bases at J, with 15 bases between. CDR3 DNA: TGCGCCAGCAGCTTGGCCGGAGGGACTGGGGACACCATATATTTT. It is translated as CASSLAGGTGDTIYF.

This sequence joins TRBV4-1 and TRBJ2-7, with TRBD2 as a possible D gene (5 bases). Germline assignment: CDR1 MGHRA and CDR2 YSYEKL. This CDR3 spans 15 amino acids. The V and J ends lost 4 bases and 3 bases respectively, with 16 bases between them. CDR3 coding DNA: TGCGCCAGCAGCCCCCAGAGGGCAAGGATCTACGAGCAGTACTTC. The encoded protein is CASSPQRARIYEQYF.

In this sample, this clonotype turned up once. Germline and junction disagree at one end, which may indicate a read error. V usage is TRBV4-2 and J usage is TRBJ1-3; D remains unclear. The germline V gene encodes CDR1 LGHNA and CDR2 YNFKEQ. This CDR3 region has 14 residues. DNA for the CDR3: TGTACCAGCAGCCAAGACTCTTCGGTGGTCACCATATATTTT. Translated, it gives CTSSQDSSVVTIYF.

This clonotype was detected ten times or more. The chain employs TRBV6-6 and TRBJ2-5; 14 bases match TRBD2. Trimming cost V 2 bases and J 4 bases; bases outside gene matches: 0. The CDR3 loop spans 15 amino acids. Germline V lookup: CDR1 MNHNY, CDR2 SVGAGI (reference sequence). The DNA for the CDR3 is TGTGCCAGCAGTTACGGACTAGCGGGAGGAGAGACCCAGTACTTC. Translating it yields CASSYGLAGGETQYF.

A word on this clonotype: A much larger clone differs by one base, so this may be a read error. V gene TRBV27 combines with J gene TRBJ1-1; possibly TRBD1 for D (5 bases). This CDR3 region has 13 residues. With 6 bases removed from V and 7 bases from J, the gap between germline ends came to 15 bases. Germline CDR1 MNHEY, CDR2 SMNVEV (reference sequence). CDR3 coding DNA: TGTGCCAGCAGACTGACAGCTCTCAATGAAGCTTTCTTT. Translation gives CASRLTALNEAFF.

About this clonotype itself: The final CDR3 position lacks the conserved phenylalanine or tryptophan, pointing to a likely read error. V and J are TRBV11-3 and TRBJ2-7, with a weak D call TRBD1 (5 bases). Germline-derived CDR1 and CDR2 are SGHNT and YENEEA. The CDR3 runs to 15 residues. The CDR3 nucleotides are TGTGCCAGCAGCTTAGGTCTGCGGCAGGGTTACGAACAGTACTCC. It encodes CASSLGLRQGYEQYS.

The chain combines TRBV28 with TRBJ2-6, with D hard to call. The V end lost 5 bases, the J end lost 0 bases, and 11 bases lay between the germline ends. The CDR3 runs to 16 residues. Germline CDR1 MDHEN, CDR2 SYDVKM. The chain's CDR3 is CASSTHTNSGANVLTF. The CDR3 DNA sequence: TGTGCCAGCAGTACCCACACGAACTCTGGGGCCAACGTCCTGACTTTC.

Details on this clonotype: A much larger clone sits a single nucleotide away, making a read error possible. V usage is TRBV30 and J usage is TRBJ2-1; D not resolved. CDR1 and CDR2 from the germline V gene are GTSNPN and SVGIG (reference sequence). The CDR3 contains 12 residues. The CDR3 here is CVWSVSYNEQFF. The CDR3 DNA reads TGTGTCTGGAGTGTATCCTACAATGAGCAGTTCTTC.

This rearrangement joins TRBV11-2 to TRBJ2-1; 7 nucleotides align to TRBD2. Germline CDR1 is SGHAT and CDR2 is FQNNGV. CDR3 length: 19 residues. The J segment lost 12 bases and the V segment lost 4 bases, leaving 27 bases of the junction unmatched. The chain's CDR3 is CASSSPGAGCRRWSVGQFF. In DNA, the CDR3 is TGTGCCAGCAGCTCACCCGGAGCGGGATGCCGGCGGTGGTCGGTCGGGCAGTTCTTC.

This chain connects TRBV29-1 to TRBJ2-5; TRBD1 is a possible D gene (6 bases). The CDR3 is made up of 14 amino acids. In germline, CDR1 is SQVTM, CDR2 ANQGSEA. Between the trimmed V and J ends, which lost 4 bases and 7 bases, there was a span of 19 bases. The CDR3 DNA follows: TGCAGCGTTGGTGGAGAGGGGGACGGGGTGACCCAGTACTTC. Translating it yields CSVGGEGDGVTQYF. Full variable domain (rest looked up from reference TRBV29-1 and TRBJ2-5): SAVISQKPSRDICQRGTSLTIQCQVDSQVTMMFWYRQQPGQSLTLIATANQGSEATYESGFVIDKFPISRPNLTFSTLTVSNMSPEDSSIYLCSVGGEGDGVTQYFGPGTRLLVL.

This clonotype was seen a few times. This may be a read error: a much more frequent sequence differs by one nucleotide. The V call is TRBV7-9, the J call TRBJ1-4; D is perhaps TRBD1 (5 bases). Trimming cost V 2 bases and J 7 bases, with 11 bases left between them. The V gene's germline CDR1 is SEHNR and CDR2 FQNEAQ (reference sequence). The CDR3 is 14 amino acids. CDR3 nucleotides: TGTGCCAGCAGCTTAACCAGGGAAGGTGAAAAACTGTTTTTT. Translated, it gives CASSLTREGEKLFF. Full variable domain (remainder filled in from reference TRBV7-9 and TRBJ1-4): DTGVSQNPRHKITKRGQNVTFRCDPISEHNRLYWYRQTLGQGPEFLTYFQNEAQLEKSRLLSDRFSAERPKGSFSTLEIQRTEQGDSAMYLCASSLTREGEKLFFGSGTQLSVL.

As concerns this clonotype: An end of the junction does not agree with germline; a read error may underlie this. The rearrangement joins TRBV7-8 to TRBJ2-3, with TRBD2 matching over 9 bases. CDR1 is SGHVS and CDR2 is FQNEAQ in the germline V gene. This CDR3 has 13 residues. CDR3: CASTLSPGLAAYF. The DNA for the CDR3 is TGTGCCAGCACCTTATCGCCGGGACTAGCTGCGTATTTT.

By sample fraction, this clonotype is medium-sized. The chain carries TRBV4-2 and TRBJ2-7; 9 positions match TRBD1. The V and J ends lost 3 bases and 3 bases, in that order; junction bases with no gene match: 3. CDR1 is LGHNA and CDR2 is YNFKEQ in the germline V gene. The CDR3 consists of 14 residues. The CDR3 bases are TGTGCCAGCAGCCAGGGACAGGGAGACTACGAGCAGTACTTC. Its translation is CASSQGQGDYEQYF.

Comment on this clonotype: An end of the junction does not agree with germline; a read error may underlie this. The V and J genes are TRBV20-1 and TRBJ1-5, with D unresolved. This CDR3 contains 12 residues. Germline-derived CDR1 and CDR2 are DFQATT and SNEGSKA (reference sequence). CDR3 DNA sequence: TGCAGTGCCCGGACTCCCCATCAGCCCCAGCACTTT. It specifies CSARTPHQPQHF.

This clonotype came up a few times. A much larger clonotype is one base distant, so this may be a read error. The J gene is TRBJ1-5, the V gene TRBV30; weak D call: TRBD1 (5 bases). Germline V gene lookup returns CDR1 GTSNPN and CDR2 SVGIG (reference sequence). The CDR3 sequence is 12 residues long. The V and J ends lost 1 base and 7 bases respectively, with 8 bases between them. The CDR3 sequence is CAWSAQGQPQHF. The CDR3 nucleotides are TGTGCCTGGAGTGCTCAGGGACAGCCCCAGCATTTT.